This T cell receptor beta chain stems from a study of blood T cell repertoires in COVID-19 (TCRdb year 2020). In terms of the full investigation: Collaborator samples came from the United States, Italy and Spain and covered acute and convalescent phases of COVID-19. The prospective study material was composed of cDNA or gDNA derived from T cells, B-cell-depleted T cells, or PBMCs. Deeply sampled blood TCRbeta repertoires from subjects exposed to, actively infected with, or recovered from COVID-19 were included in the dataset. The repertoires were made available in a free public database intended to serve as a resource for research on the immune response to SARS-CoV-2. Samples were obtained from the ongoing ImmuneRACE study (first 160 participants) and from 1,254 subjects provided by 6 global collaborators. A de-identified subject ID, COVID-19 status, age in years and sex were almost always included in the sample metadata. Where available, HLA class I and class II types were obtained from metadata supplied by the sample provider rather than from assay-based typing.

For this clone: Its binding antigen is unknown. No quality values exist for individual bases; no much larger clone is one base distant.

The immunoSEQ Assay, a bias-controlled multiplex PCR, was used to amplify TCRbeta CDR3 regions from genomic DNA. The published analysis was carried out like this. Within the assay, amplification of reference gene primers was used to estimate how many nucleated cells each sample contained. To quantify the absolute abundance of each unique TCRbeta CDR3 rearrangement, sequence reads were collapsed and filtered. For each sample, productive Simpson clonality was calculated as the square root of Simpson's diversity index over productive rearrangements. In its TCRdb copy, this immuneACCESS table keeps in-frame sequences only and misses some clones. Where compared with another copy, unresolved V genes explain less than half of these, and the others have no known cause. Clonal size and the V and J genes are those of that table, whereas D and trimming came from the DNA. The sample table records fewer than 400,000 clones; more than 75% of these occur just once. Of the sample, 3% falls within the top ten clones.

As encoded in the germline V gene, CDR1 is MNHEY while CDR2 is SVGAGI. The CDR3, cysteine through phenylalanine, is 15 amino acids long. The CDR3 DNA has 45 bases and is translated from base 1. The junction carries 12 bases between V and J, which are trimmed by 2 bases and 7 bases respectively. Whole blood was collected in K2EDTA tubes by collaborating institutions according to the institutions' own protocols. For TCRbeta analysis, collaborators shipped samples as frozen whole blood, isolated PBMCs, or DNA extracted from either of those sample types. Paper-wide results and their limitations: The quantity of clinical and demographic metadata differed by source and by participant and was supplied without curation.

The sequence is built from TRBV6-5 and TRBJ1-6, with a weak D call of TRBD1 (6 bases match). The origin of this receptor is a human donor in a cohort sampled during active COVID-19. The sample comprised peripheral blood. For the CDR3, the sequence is CASSYRQGLNSPLHF. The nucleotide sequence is TGTGCCAGCAGTTACAGGCAGGGGTTGAATTCACCCCTCCACTTT.